The T cell receptor (beta chain) described here comes from a study of cytomegalovirus exposure and HLA in healthy donors. General study results and limits: A previous analysis found most TCR beta V segments productive roughly 90% or roughly 30% of the time. 87-base-pair reads could not separate some V segments, including TRBV6-2 and TRBV6-3.

About this clone: Its target is not known.

Germline CDR1 SGHNT, CDR2 YYREEE (reference sequence). The CDR3 is made up of 13 amino acids. The V gene lost 0 bases and the J gene lost 8 bases, with 11 bases spanning the gap. PCR involved 60 Vbeta and 13 Jbeta primers. As processed by the authors: Later work found approximately 80 million unique TCR beta chains, with approximately 12 million shared. Profiling relied on immunoSEQ multiplex PCR, and the TCRdb table lists in-frame clones only, not all of them. V and J calls and clone size come straight from that table; D and trimming were deduced from the DNA. The sample lists some 120,000 clones; roughly 82% were seen once. The donors, nominally healthy at sampling, likely had unrecorded immune exposures.

The origin of this receptor is a male donor in good health and CMV-seropositive. The chain recombines TRBV5-4 with TRBJ1-2; D unresolved. Sequenced: PBMCs. CDR3 loop: CASSLAGAGGYTF. The CDR3 DNA sequence: TGTGCCAGCAGCTTGGCCGGAGCGGGGGGCTACACCTTC.